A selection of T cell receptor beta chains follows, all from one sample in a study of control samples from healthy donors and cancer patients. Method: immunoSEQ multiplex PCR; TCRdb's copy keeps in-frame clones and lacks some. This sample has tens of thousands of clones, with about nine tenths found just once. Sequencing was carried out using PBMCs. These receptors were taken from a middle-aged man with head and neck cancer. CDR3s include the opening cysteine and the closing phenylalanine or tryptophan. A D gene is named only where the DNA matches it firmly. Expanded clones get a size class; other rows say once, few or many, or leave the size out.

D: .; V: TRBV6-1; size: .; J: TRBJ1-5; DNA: TGTGCCAGCAGTGTAGCCAGAGACAATCAGCCCCAGCATTTT; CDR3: CASSVARDNQPQHF
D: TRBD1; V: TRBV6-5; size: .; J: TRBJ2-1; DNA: TGTGCCAGCAGTTCTGGGACAGGATTTAACAATGAGCAGTTCTTC; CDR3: CASSSGTGFNNEQFF
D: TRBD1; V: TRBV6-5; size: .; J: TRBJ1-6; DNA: TGTGCCAGCAGTTACTCGCGGGACAGGGGGTATTCACCCCTCCACTTT; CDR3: CASSYSRDRGYSPLHF
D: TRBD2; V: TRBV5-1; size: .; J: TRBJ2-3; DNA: TGCGCCAGTCGGATAGCGGGAGGGCCAGATACGCAGTATTTT; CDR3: CASRIAGGPDTQYF
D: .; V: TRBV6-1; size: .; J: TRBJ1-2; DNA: TGTGCCAGCAGTGAGATGGAAACAGGATCCTATGGCTACACCTTC; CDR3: CASSEMETGSYGYTF
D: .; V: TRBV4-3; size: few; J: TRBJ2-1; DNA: TGCGCCAGCAGCCACGACAGGAGCTCCTACAATGAGCAGTTCTTC; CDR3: CASSHDRSSYNEQFF
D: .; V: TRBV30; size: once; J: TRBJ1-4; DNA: TGTGCCTGGGATAACAGAGAAAAACTGTTTTTT; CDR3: CAWDNREKLFF
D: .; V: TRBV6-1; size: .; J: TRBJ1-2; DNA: TGTGCCAGCAGTGAGTTTGCGGGGGGCAGCTATGGCTACACCTTC; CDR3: CASSEFAGGSYGYTF
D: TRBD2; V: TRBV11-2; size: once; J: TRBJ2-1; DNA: TGTGCCAGCAGCTTAGATCGAATGGTGGCGGGGGGGCCCATTATTGAGCAGTTCTTC; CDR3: CASSLDRMVAGGPIIEQFF
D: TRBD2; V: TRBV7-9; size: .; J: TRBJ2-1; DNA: TGTGCCAGCAGCCAAACTAGCGGTCCCAGCTCCTACAATGAGCAGTTCTTC; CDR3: CASSQTSGPSSYNEQFF
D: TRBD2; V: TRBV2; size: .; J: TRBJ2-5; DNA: TGTGCCAGCAGTAAAAGGGGACTAGCGGGGATCCCCAGGGAAGAGACCCAGTACTTC; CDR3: CASSKRGLAGIPREETQYF